One and the same sample provided the 26 T cell receptor beta chains below, sequenced in a study of cytomegalovirus exposure and HLA in healthy donors. PCR amplification relied on 60 Vbeta primers (plus 13 Jbeta primers). Only in-frame clones appear in the TCRdb table, and some are missing; sequencing was by immunoSEQ multiplex PCR. This table holds some 120,000 clones, roughly 74% found once. Sequencing was performed on PBMCs. These receptors were collected from a woman in her forties or fifties in good health and CMV-seropositive.

This rearrangement joins TRBV27 to TRBJ2-7; weak D call: TRBD1 (7 bases). V shed 5 bases and J shed 2 bases, with 13 bases lying between them. The V gene's germline CDR1 is MNHEY and CDR2 SMNVEV (reference sequence). This CDR3 is built from 14 residues. The CDR3 is CASSPGDSPYEQYF. The CDR3, as DNA: TGTGCCAGCAGTCCGGGGGACAGCCCCTACGAGCAGTACTTC.

The genes are TRBV6-1 and TRBJ1-4; no definite D call. The V end was cut by 3 bases, the J end by 7 bases, with 15 bases between. Germline assignment: CDR1 MNHNS and CDR2 SASEGT. The CDR3 is 15 residues long. The CDR3 region is CASSEREVGSEKLFF. In nucleotides, the CDR3 is TGTGCCAGCAGTGAGCGGGAGGTTGGTAGTGAAAAACTGTTTTTT.

The rearrangement uses TRBV4-2 and TRBJ2-5; D uncertain. CDR3 length equals 15 residues. CDR1 and CDR2 from the germline V gene are LGHNA and YNFKEQ. V was shortened by 1 base and J by 3 bases, with 12 bases between the two germline ends. The DNA for the CDR3 is TGTGCCAGCAGCCAAGGACGAAATCAGGAAGAGACCCAGTACTTC. Protein sequence: CASSQGRNQEETQYF.

The genes are TRBV18 and TRBJ1-3, with D possibly TRBD1 on 5 matching bases. This CDR3 comprises 16 residues. The V gene's germline CDR1 is KGHSH and CDR2 LQKENI. Trimming removed 3 bases from V and 3 bases from J, with 15 bases in between. CDR3 DNA sequence: TGTGCCAGCTCACCCACCCTCTCGGGGGTTGGAAACACCATATATTTT. Encoded protein: CASSPTLSGVGNTIYF.

This clone was counted once. This chain uses TRBV19 with TRBJ2-7, with D perhaps TRBD2 (6 bases). V shed 8 bases and J shed 0 bases, with 14 bases lying between them. This CDR3 is 14 amino acids long. The germline CDR1 and CDR2 sequences are LNHDA and SQIVND (reference sequence). CDR3 DNA sequence: TGTGCCAGTTCTACCGGAGGGAGCTCCTACGAGCAGTACTTC. Residues: CASSTGGSSYEQYF.

This chain links TRBV2 with TRBJ2-5; maybe TRBD2 (6 bases). The CDR3 loop spans 15 amino acids. CDR1 is SNHLY and CDR2 is FYNNEI in the germline V gene. The V gene lost 4 bases and the J gene lost 0 bases, with 12 bases spanning the gap. CDR3: CASSVSGAYQETQYF. In DNA, the CDR3 is TGTGCCAGCAGTGTTAGCGGAGCGTACCAAGAGACCCAGTACTTC.

The chain uses TRBV6-6 and TRBJ2-3, with D maybe TRBD2 (5 bases). V lost 0 bases to trimming and J lost 2 bases, with 9 bases between them. Per the germline V gene, CDR1 is MNHNY and CDR2 is SVGAGI (reference sequence). The CDR3 contains 15 residues. CDR3 protein: CASSYSSGNTDTQYF. CDR3 nucleotide sequence: TGTGCCAGCAGTTACTCTTCCGGGAACACAGATACGCAGTATTTT.

This chain uses TRBV6-5 with TRBJ2-7; weak D call: TRBD1 (5 bases). V was clipped by 7 bases and J by 6 bases, with 10 bases between them. This CDR3 comprises 11 residues. CDR1 and CDR2 (germline): MNHEY, SVGAGI. Here the CDR3 reads CASTFRGEQYF. In DNA, the CDR3 is TGTGCCAGCACCTTTAGGGGCGAGCAGTACTTC.

The rearrangement links TRBV28 to TRBJ1-2; maybe TRBD1 (6 bases). Looked up from germline, CDR1 is MDHEN and CDR2 is SYDVKM. The CDR3 covers 15 residues. The V and J ends lost 5 bases and 6 bases respectively, with 19 bases between them. CDR3 sequence: CASSLIDRNRHGYTF. CDR3 sequence (DNA): TGTGCCAGCAGTCTAATAGACAGGAATCGGCATGGCTACACCTTC.

This chain joins TRBV4-1 and TRBJ1-4; TRBD1 matches 9 bases. Germline trimming cut 3 bases from V and 8 bases from J; bases unmatched to any gene: 4. The CDR3 has 14 residues. Germline values: CDR1 MGHRA, CDR2 YSYEKL. The CDR3 DNA sequence: TGCGCCAGCAGCCATGGGACAGGGACGGAAAAACTGTTTTTT. It codes for CASSHGTGTEKLFF.

The chain links TRBV2 to TRBJ2-1; 9 bases fit TRBD1. The CDR3 runs to 14 residues. With 8 bases clipped from V and 5 bases from J, the junction kept 7 bases outside the gene matches. Germline V CDR1 and CDR2: SNHLY, FYNNEI. Here the CDR3 reads CASQRDRVNNEQFF. CDR3 coding DNA: TGTGCCAGCCAGCGGGACAGGGTGAACAATGAGCAGTTCTTC. Filled out from reference TRBV2 and TRBJ2-1, the complete variable domain reads EPEVTQTPSHQVTQMGQEVILRCVPISNHLYFYWYRQILGQKVEFLVSFYNNEISEKSEIFDDQFSVERPDGSNFTLKIRSTKLEDSAMYFCASQRDRVNNEQFFGPGTRLTVL.

V usage is TRBV6-1 and J usage is TRBJ2-1; TRBD2 agrees at 9 bases. The CDR3 is made up of 15 amino acids. Germline CDR1 is MNHNS and CDR2 is SASEGT. V shed 6 bases, J shed 4 bases, and the junction held 7 bases outside the gene matches. CDR3 nucleotide sequence: TGTGCCAGCAGCCGTCTAGCGGGACCTTACAATGAGCAGTTCTTC. Translating gives CASSRLAGPYNEQFF.

J is TRBJ2-5 and V is TRBV9; 10 positions agree with TRBD1. This CDR3 spans 15 amino acids. Losses at the gene ends were 4 bases for V and 5 bases for J; bases not matched to a gene: 8. Germline values: CDR1 SGDLS, CDR2 YYNGEE. The CDR3 sequence is CASSIGTGDPETQYF. CDR3 sequence (DNA): TGTGCCAGCAGCATCGGGACAGGGGATCCGGAGACCCAGTACTTC.

The V call is TRBV19, the J call TRBJ2-5; tentatively, D is TRBD2 (6 bases). Germline CDR1 LNHDA, CDR2 SQIVND (reference sequence). The CDR3 spans 14 residues. Trimming took 3 bases from V and 5 from J, leaving 13 bases between them. The CDR3 reads CASSMEWGRETQYF. The CDR3, as DNA: TGTGCCAGTAGTATGGAATGGGGGAGGGAGACCCAGTACTTC.

J is TRBJ1-2 and V is TRBV5-1, with a weak D call TRBD1 (5 bases). The CDR3 spans 15 residues. Trimming cost V 0 bases and J 3 bases, with 12 bases left between them. Germline CDR1 and CDR2: SGHRS and YFSETQ. In nucleotides, the CDR3 is TGCGCCAGCAGCTTGGCCGGGGGGGGACACTATGGCTACACCTTC. Encoded protein: CASSLAGGGHYGYTF.

The rearrangement uses TRBV11-2 and TRBJ1-2; D not resolved. This CDR3 contains 14 residues. Germline assignment: CDR1 SGHAT and CDR2 FQNNGV. The ends were cut back, 0 bases at V and 7 bases at J, with 12 bases in the middle. The CDR3 is CASSLDERTIGYTF. The CDR3 nucleotides read TGTGCCAGCAGCTTAGATGAGCGGACCATTGGCTACACCTTC.

The chain uses TRBV7-9 and TRBJ2-3, with D perhaps matching TRBD2 (6 bases). Germline values: CDR1 SEHNR, CDR2 FQNEAQ (reference sequence). There are 17 residues in the CDR3. V was cut by 5 bases and J by 1 base, with 19 bases left in between. The CDR3, as DNA: TGTGCCAGCAGCCTCGAGGAGGAGGGGTTCGGCACAGATACGCAGTATTTT. Its protein product is CASSLEEEGFGTDTQYF.

This clone has a handful of counts. The chain combines TRBV7-2 with TRBJ2-3; no reliable D call. This CDR3 comprises 15 residues. CDR1 and CDR2 (germline): SGHTA, FQGNSA. Trimming took 4 bases from V and 3 from J, leaving 14 bases between them. The CDR3 DNA sequence: TGTGCCAGCAGCTACCCCCCGGGTGGAACAGATACGCAGTATTTT. It encodes CASSYPPGGTDTQYF.

The chain joins TRBV19 to TRBJ2-3, with 10 nucleotides matching TRBD2. In germline, CDR1 is LNHDA, CDR2 SQIVND (reference sequence). The length of the CDR3 is 19 residues. Germline trimming cut 2 bases from V and 3 bases from J; bases unmatched to any gene: 14. CDR3 loop: CASSIRLRGAGGVTDTQYF. In nucleotides, the CDR3 is TGTGCCAGTAGTATAAGATTACGAGGAGCGGGGGGGGTTACAGATACGCAGTATTTT. The variable domain in full, completed from reference TRBV19 and TRBJ2-3, reads DGGITQSPKYLFRKEGQNVTLSCEQNLNHDAMYWYRQDPGQGLRLIYYSQIVNDFQKGDIAEGYSVSREKKESFPLTVTSAQKNPTAFYLCASSIRLRGAGGVTDTQYFGPGTRLTVL.

This chain connects TRBV11-3 to TRBJ1-2; the match to TRBD1 covers 8 bases. Trimming cost V 5 bases and J 6 bases; bases outside gene matches: 5. This CDR3 comprises 13 residues. Germline CDR1 reads SGHNT; CDR2 reads YENEEA. The CDR3 protein is CASSLMTGDGYTF. The CDR3, as DNA: TGTGCCAGCAGCCTCATGACAGGGGATGGCTACACCTTC.

The gene calls are TRBV2 and TRBJ1-5, with TRBD1 matching over 8 bases. The length of the CDR3 is 15 residues. V was pared by 5 bases and J by 4 bases, with 7 bases of the junction left unmatched. The germline V gene encodes CDR1 SNHLY and CDR2 FYNNEI. CDR3 region: CASSWTGWENQPQHF. The CDR3 region has the DNA TGTGCCAGCAGTTGGACAGGGTGGGAAAATCAGCCCCAGCATTTT.

In DNA form, the CDR3 reads TGTGCCAGCAGCCTACGGACAGGGAACGGCTACACCTTC. It yields the protein CASSLRTGNGYTF. The V call is TRBV7-8, the J call TRBJ1-2; 8 bases align to TRBD1. The CDR3 is 13 amino acids. The germline gives CDR1 SGHVS, CDR2 FQNEAQ. Trimming removed 5 bases from V and 8 bases from J; junction bases left unmatched: 7.

The CDR3 coding sequence is TGTGCCAGCGCCTTAGCAGCTAGCACAGATACGCAGTATTTT. Translation: CASALAASTDTQYF. The rearrangement joins TRBV6-5 to TRBJ2-3; no clear D gene. V was trimmed by 8 bases and J by 0 bases, leaving 12 bases between them. The CDR3 consists of 14 residues. In germline, CDR1 is MNHEY, CDR2 SVGAGI.

The J gene is TRBJ2-2, the V gene TRBV7-3, with D uncertain. CDR3 length: 16 amino acids. CDR1 and CDR2 from the germline V gene are SGHTA and FQGTGA. Trimming stripped 5 bases from V and 6 bases from J, with 19 bases between. Written as DNA, the CDR3 is TGTGCCAGCAGCGAAAGCAGTAGCTTGGCGTCCGGGGAGCTGTTTTTT. This gives the protein CASSESSSLASGELFF. Full variable domain (missing parts from reference TRBV7-3 and TRBJ2-2): GAGVSQTPSNKVTEKGKYVELRCDPISGHTALYWYRQSLGQGPEFLIYFQGTGAADDSGLPNDRFFAVRPEGSVSTLKIQRTERGDSAVYLCASSESSSLASGELFFGEGSRLTVL.

In its sample, this clone was seen once. CDR3 protein: CASSIYETGANVLTF. CDR3 coding DNA: TGTGCCAGTAGTATCTATGAGACTGGGGCCAACGTCCTGACTTTC. The chain joins TRBV19 to TRBJ2-6; D uncertain. The CDR3 contains 15 residues. Germline V lookup: CDR1 LNHDA, CDR2 SQIVND (reference sequence). The V gene lost 3 bases and the J gene lost 2 bases, with 8 bases spanning the gap.

The rearrangement joins TRBV6-1 to TRBJ1-2; tentatively, D is TRBD1 (6 bases). CDR3 length: 13 residues. Deletions cut 2 bases from V and 4 bases from J, with 8 bases between. Germline loops: CDR1 MNHNS, CDR2 SASEGT. The CDR3 coding sequence is TGTGCCAGCAGTGAAACAGGGTCCTATGGCTACACCTTC. Translation: CASSETGSYGYTF.